One and the same sample provided the 16 T cell receptor beta chains below, sequenced in a study of beta chain features in type 1 diabetes. Broader study findings: Significant though moderate, a shortening of TCRB CDR3s appeared in all four CD4+ subsets of Type 1 diabetes patients.

These receptors have no identified antigens. Every bit of the isolated RNA underwent reverse transcription, so sequencing read expressed TCRB transcripts. Here immunoSEQ multiplex PCR was the method, and the copy in TCRdb shows in-frame clones only, minus some. This repertoire shows around 280,000 clones, about 15% found once; its top ten account for roughly 0.015%. Sequenced: naive CD4+ T cells from blood. These receptors were obtained from a man aged 18 to 30 with type 1 diabetes.

This clone was observed a handful of times. V and J are TRBV30 and TRBJ2-1; D gene ambiguous. CDR3 size: 13 residues. V was trimmed by 1 base and J by 7 bases, leaving 11 bases between them. The germline V gene encodes CDR1 GTSNPN and CDR2 SVGIG (reference sequence). CDR3 sequence (DNA): TGTGCCTGGAGTGGCCTAGGATTGAATGAGCAGTTCTTC. It yields the protein CAWSGLGLNEQFF.

The chain has TRBV11-2 and TRBJ1-1; tentatively, D is TRBD1 (6 bases). Germline V gene sequence: CDR1 SGHAT, CDR2 FQNNGV. This CDR3 has 13 residues. Trimming removed 5 bases from V and 4 bases from J, with 11 bases in between. The CDR3 DNA reads as TGTGCCAGCAGCGTCTTCAGGGGCACTGAAGCTTTCTTT. Translation gives CASSVFRGTEAFF. Using reference TRBV11-2 and TRBJ1-1 for the parts outside the CDR3, the full variable domain is EAGVAQSPRYKIIEKRQSVAFWCNPISGHATLYWYQQILGQGPKLLIQFQNNGVVDDSQLPKDRFSAERLKGVDSTLKIQPAKLEDSAVYLCASSVFRGTEAFFGQGTRLTVV.

In this sample, this clone turned up a few times. The gene calls are TRBV5-4 and TRBJ2-7; a weak D match, TRBD2 (7 bases). The germline V and J ends were trimmed by 4 bases and 2 bases, with 19 bases remaining between them. The V gene's germline CDR1 is SGHNT and CDR2 YYREEE (reference sequence). This CDR3 has 16 amino acids. This CDR3 reads CASSPLFGGATYEQYF. For the CDR3, the DNA is TGTGCCAGCAGCCCCCTCTTTGGGGGGGCTACCTACGAGCAGTACTTC.

A few counts support this clone. The chain uses TRBV7-2 and TRBJ1-1, with D maybe TRBD1 (5 bases). CDR1 and CDR2 from the germline V gene are SGHTA and FQGNSA. The V gene lost 4 bases and the J gene lost 0 bases, with 15 bases spanning the gap. The CDR3 runs to 16 residues. This CDR3 is CASSSRGTLLNTEAFF. The CDR3 DNA reads TGTGCCAGCAGCTCTCGGGGGACCTTGCTGAACACTGAAGCTTTCTTT.

This sequence joins TRBV7-9 and TRBJ2-5, with 12 bases matching TRBD2. Germline loops: CDR1 SEHNR, CDR2 FQNEAQ (reference sequence). This CDR3 has 14 residues. V lost 5 bases, J lost 5 bases, and 3 bases stayed unmatched. DNA for the CDR3: TGTGCCAGCAGCCTCCTAGCGGGAGGGGAGACCCAGTACTTC. Translated: CASSLLAGGETQYF.

V and J are TRBV2 and TRBJ2-5, with D uncertain. Per the germline V gene, CDR1 is SNHLY and CDR2 is FYNNEI. The length of the CDR3 is 12 residues. Trimming removed 8 bases at V and 1 base at J, with 8 bases between. CDR3 sequence: CASVLIQETQYF. CDR3 DNA sequence: TGTGCCAGCGTCTTAATCCAAGAGACCCAGTACTTC.

This chain connects TRBV29-1 to TRBJ1-1; D may be TRBD1 (5 bases). The CDR3 spans 11 residues. CDR1 is SQVTM and CDR2 is ANQGSEA in the germline V gene. Trimming took 0 bases from V and 6 from J, leaving 5 bases between them. CDR3 protein: CSVEEGAEAFF. The CDR3 coding sequence is TGCAGCGTTGAAGAAGGGGCTGAAGCTTTCTTT.

With respect to this clone: Other DNA variants within this sample encode the same CDR3. This chain connects TRBV5-1 to TRBJ2-3; 10 bases map to TRBD1. The germline CDR1 and CDR2 sequences are SGHRS and YFSETQ. V was clipped by 4 bases and J by 3 bases; unmatched bases: 5. The CDR3 loop spans 15 amino acids. Here the CDR3 DNA reads TGCGCCAGCAGCGTCGGGACAGGGGCAACAGATACGCAGTATTTT. This gives the protein CASSVGTGATDTQYF.

The chain couples TRBV11-2 to TRBJ1-2, with D perhaps TRBD1 (5 bases). CDR3 length: 17 residues. Trimming cost V 5 bases and J 3 bases, with 22 bases left between them. Germline CDR1 is SGHAT and CDR2 is FQNNGV. This CDR3 reads CASSRNKQATGDYGYTF. CDR3 nucleotides: TGTGCCAGCAGCAGAAACAAACAAGCCACAGGAGACTATGGCTACACCTTC.

The rearrangement links TRBV7-2 to TRBJ2-3, with 8 bases identical to TRBD2. CDR3 size: 15 residues. CDR1 and CDR2 (germline): SGHTA, FQGNSA. V lost 4 bases to trimming and J lost 4 bases; unmatched junction nucleotides: 7. CDR3 coding DNA: TGTGCCAGCAGCTACGGGGGGGCGGGGGCAGATACGCAGTATTTT. It yields the protein CASSYGGAGADTQYF.

This chain connects TRBV7-9 to TRBJ2-7; D is possibly TRBD1 (6 bases). The CDR3 length is 13 residues. V shed 4 bases and J shed 6 bases, with 13 bases lying between them. Germline assignment: CDR1 SEHNR and CDR2 FQNEAQ (reference sequence). DNA for the CDR3: TGTGCCAGCAGCTCTCAGACAGGATCCGAGCAGTACTTC. Encoded protein: CASSSQTGSEQYF.

The rearrangement uses TRBV19 and TRBJ2-7, with 9 nucleotides matching TRBD1. The CDR3 loop spans 14 amino acids. The V segment lost 7 bases and the J segment 3 bases; nucleotides outside the gene matches: 7. Per germline, CDR1 LNHDA and CDR2 SQIVND (reference sequence). The DNA for the CDR3 is TGTGCCAGTAAAGTCCGGGACAGGGACTACGAGCAGTACTTC. As protein: CASKVRDRDYEQYF.

This chain connects TRBV4-1 to TRBJ2-7; TRBD1 matches 8 bases. Unmatched junction bases numbered 8, after V lost 0 bases and J lost 7 bases. There are 15 residues in the CDR3. Germline lookup yields CDR1 MGHRA and CDR2 YSYEKL. CDR3 sequence (DNA): TGCGCCAGCAGCCAAGATGCGGACAGGGTATGGGAGCAGTACTTC. Translated, it gives CASSQDADRVWEQYF.

This clone was detected only a few times. The chain joins TRBV27 to TRBJ2-7, with D possibly TRBD2 on 6 matching bases. This CDR3 region has 15 residues. The V gene's germline CDR1 is MNHEY and CDR2 SMNVEV (reference sequence). V was shortened by 5 bases and J by 2 bases, with 16 bases between the two germline ends. The CDR3 loop is CASSRQSGGTYEQYF. The DNA for the CDR3 is TGTGCCAGCAGTCGCCAGTCCGGAGGGACCTACGAGCAGTACTTC.

This chain uses TRBV29-1 with TRBJ1-1; D not certain. The V gene's germline CDR1 is SQVTM and CDR2 ANQGSEA. V lost 2 bases and J 9 bases, leaving 10 bases between the germline ends. The CDR3 contains 11 residues. CDR3 coding DNA: TGCAGCGTTGAAAATCTGGAGAAAGCTTTCTTT. Its protein product is CSVENLEKAFF.

There are a few counts of this clone. This rearrangement joins TRBV7-9 to TRBJ2-2, with 8 positions matching TRBD1. The CDR3 contains 16 residues. Germline CDR1 SEHNR, CDR2 FQNEAQ (reference sequence). V lost 5 bases and J lost 2; bases outside the gene matches: 7. CDR3 loop: CASSIFRGRNTGELFF. Here the CDR3 DNA reads TGTGCCAGCAGCATATTCAGGGGGCGTAACACCGGGGAGCTGTTTTTT.